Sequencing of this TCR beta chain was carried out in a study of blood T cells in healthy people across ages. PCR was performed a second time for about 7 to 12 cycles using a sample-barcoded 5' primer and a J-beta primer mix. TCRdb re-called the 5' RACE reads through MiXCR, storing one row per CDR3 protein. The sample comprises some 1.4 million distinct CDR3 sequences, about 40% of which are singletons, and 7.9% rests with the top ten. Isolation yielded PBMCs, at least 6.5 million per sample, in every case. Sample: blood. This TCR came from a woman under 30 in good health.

CDR3 sequence: CSVRFGQQGARETQYF. CDR3 DNA sequence: TGCAGCGTTCGATTCGGGCAGCAGGGGGCCCGAGAGACCCAGTACTTC. The rearrangement links TRBV29-1 to TRBJ2-5, with TRBD1 matching 8 bases. V dropped 5 bases and J dropped 4; count of bases not matched to a gene: 15. Germline lookup yields CDR1 SQVTM and CDR2 ANQGSEA. The CDR3 is made up of 16 amino acids. The variable domain in full, with the rest retrieved from reference TRBV29-1 and TRBJ2-5, is SAVISQKPSRDICQRGTSLTIQCQVDSQVTMMFWYRQQPGQSLTLIATANQGSEATYESGFVIDKFPISRPNLTFSTLTVSNMSPEDSSIYLCSVRFGQQGARETQYFGPGTRLLVL.